The source of this TCR beta chain is a study of blood T cell repertoires in COVID-19. This clone was counted many times. Germline V CDR1 and CDR2: LNHNV, YYDKDF (reference sequence). V shed 6 bases and J shed 0 bases, with 8 bases lying between them. This CDR3 spans 13 amino acids. Those enrolled, adults aged about 18 to 89 years, came from roughly 23 US areas. Researchers sorted participants into cohorts using their self-reported clinical history. Resolution of symptoms, clearance, or two negative PCRs was present in recovered Cohort 3 donors. Original analysis: By means of reference gene primer amplification, nucleated cell counts were estimated. Measured with immunoSEQ multiplex PCR; TCRdb has only the in-frame clones, and not every one. The V and J calls and the clone size are those of that table, but D and trimming were determined from the DNA. The sample contains roughly 200,000 clones, about four fifths of which appear only once.

The source is a man aged 35-49 years who had recovered from COVID-19. The rearrangement uses TRBV15 and TRBJ1-1; no reliable D call. Sequenced sample: PBMCs or T cells enriched from blood (not recorded which). CDR3 nucleotides: TGTGCCACCAGTTCAGATGTGAACACTGAAGCTTTCTTT. Residues: CATSSDVNTEAFF.